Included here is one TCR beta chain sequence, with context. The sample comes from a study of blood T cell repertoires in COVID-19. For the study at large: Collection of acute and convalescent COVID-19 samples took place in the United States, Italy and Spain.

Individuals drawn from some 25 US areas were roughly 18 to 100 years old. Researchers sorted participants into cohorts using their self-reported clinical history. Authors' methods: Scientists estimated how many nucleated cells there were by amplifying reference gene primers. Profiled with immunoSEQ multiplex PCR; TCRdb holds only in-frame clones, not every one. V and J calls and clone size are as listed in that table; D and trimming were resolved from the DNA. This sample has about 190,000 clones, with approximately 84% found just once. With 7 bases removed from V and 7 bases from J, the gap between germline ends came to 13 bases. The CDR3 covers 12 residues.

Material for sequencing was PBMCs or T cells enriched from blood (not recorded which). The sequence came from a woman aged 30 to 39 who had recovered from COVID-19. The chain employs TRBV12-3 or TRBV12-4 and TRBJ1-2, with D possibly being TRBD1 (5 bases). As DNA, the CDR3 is TGTGCCAGCAATAACCAGGGCTTTGGCTACACCTTC. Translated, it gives CASNNQGFGYTF.